These 2 T cell receptor beta chains were sequenced from one sample in a study of blood T cells in healthy people across ages. Alongside a J-beta primer mix, a sample-barcoded 5' primer served in a second PCR lasting about 7 to 11 cycles. TCRdb recomputed calls from the 5' RACE reads with MiXCR, one row per CDR3 protein. The sample has hundreds of thousands of distinct CDR3 sequences; over 40% are singletons. Sequences were obtained from blood. Source of these receptors: an elderly woman in good health.

This clonotype occurred a few times. The chain has TRBV29-1 and TRBJ2-1, with 12 bases fitting TRBD2. V trimming: 6 bases; J trimming: 9 bases; junction bases outside the gene matches: 9. The CDR3 is 14 residues long. Germline values: CDR1 SQVTM, CDR2 ANQGSEA. The CDR3 reads CSVAASGGAGEQFF. The CDR3 DNA is TGCAGCGTGGCGGCTAGCGGGGGGGCCGGTGAGCAGTTCTTC.

The genes are TRBV10-3 and TRBJ2-7; TRBD1 matches at 7 bases. Germline CDR1 and CDR2: ENHRY and SYGVKD. With V trimmed by 9 bases and J by 0 bases, 8 bases remained unmatched. CDR3 length: 14 amino acids. The CDR3 coding sequence is TGTGCCATTCAAGAACAGGGGCACTCCTACGAGCAGTACTTC. The encoded protein is CAIQEQGHSYEQYF.